Below are 2 T cell receptor beta chains sequenced from a single sample in a study of blood T cell repertoires in COVID-19. Measured with immunoSEQ multiplex PCR; TCRdb has only the in-frame clones, and not every one. The sample lists tens of thousands of clones, approximately 70% seen once, with 8.5% to 9% in the top ten. Sequenced sample: peripheral blood. The source of these receptors is an older woman with acute or convalescent COVID-19.

This sequence joins TRBV7-3 and TRBJ1-1; 11 bases map to TRBD1. This CDR3 is built from 16 residues. Germline assignment: CDR1 SGHTA and CDR2 FQGTGA. V was clipped by 5 bases and J by 4 bases; unmatched bases: 9. The CDR3 nucleotides are TGTGCCAGCAGCCCTGAGGACAGGGGGCAGGTCACTGAAGCTTTCTTT. It translates to CASSPEDRGQVTEAFF.

The chain has TRBV19 and TRBJ2-7; D is possibly TRBD1 (6 bases). The CDR3 is 14 residues long. Germline values: CDR1 LNHDA, CDR2 SQIVND (reference sequence). V was shortened by 10 bases and J by 4 bases, with 20 bases between the two germline ends. The CDR3 bases are TGTGCCACAAACCCGAACCGGGACACTTACGAGCAGTACTTC. Translating gives CATNPNRDTYEQYF.